The source of this T cell receptor beta chain is a study of patients and donors after allogeneic stem cell transplantation. V was shortened by 0 bases and J by 2 bases, with 12 bases between the two germline ends. Germline CDR1 is MNHEY and CDR2 is SVGAGI. The CDR3 extends over 16 amino acids. One entry per CDR3 protein, called by TCRdb with MiXCR from the RT-PCR reads. The table lists 150,000 to 200,000 distinct CDR3 sequences, 30% of them singletons. This clonotype was counted between two and nine times. The V gene is TRBV6-5, the J gene TRBJ2-3; a possible D gene is TRBD1 (7 bases). This clonotype was obtained from a human donor who was either an allogeneic HSCT recipient or a stem cell or donor lymphocyte infusion donor (not recorded which). It is not recorded whose cells these are; they may come from a transplant donor. Sequencing input: blood, either unsorted or a sorted T cell fraction (not recorded which). The CDR3 protein is CASSYSFRGDTDTQYF. CDR3 coding DNA: TGTGCCAGCAGTTACTCGTTCAGGGGGGACACAGATACGCAGTATTTT.